This TCR beta chain was identified in a study of T-cell reconstitution after alpha-beta-depleted transplantation in children. The CDR3 has 16 residues. Germline assignment: CDR1 SGHTA and CDR2 FQGNSA. J was trimmed by 3 bases and V by 4 bases; bases with no gene match: 7. Study results and caveats: After transplant, at about two months, alpha-beta T cells were reportedly derived from several hundred expanded graft clones. Newly produced T cells mostly accounted for T-cell counts and diversity one year post-transplant.

This clonotype was observed a handful of times. What it recognizes is unknown. It was with unique molecular identifiers that the TCRbeta library was prepared. Each CDR3 protein gets one entry after TCRdb re-called the PCR reads with MiXCR. Of around 120,000 distinct CDR3 sequences listed, roughly 23% are singletons. The sequenced sample was PBMCs, mostly from graft donor cells, obtained 180 days after TCRalphabeta/CD19-depleted stem cell transplant. The J gene is TRBJ2-1, the V gene TRBV7-2, with 9 bases lining up with TRBD1. The TCR was taken from a male patient aged 2 to 9 who had a stem cell transplant for chronic granulomatous disease, so the T cells may come from the graft donor. CDR3: CASSSVRDRVYNEQFF. In DNA, the CDR3 is TGTGCCAGCAGCTCGGTCCGGGACAGGGTCTACAATGAGCAGTTCTTC.